The 17 T cell receptor beta chains presented below share a single source sample, sequenced in a study of blood T cell repertoires in COVID-19 (dated by TCRdb to the early 2020s). The library was obtained by the immunoSEQ multiplex PCR assay. TCRdb took over this immuneACCESS table, retaining in-frame rearrangements with V and J assigned. Such tables are incomplete; in checked studies, under half of the missing clones stem from an unresolved V gene, and the remainder is unexplained. Here the sample has 130,000 to 150,000 clones; 75% to 85% occur a single time. Of the sample, 4.5% to 5% falls within the top ten clones. What was sequenced was peripheral blood. Every receptor here comes from a woman in her seventies with COVID-19, enrolled during active disease.

CDR3 bases: TGTGCCAGCAGCCCTATAGGGCAGGGCGATGCTTTCTTT. It codes for CASSPIGQGDAFF. The chain recombines TRBV7-9 with TRBJ1-1; weak D call: TRBD1 (5 bases). From germline, CDR1 is SEHNR and CDR2 FQNEAQ (reference sequence). Trimming removed 5 bases at V and 11 bases at J, with 18 bases between. The CDR3 has 13 amino acids.

The V and J genes are TRBV7-2 and TRBJ2-3, with a weak D call TRBD2 (6 bases). The CDR3 has 14 amino acids. Germline CDR1 is SGHTA and CDR2 is FQGNSA. Between the trimmed V and J ends, which lost 3 bases and 2 bases, there was a span of 9 bases. The CDR3 protein is CASSLGLTTDTQYF. CDR3 sequence (DNA): TGTGCCAGCAGCTTGGGACTTACCACAGATACGCAGTATTTT. Filled out from reference TRBV7-2 and TRBJ2-3, the complete variable domain reads GAGVSQSPSNKVTEKGKDVELRCDPISGHTALYWYRQSLGQGLEFLIYFQGNSAPDKSGLPSDRFSAERTGGSVSTLTIQRTQQEDSAVYLCASSLGLTTDTQYFGPGTRLTVL.

The V call is TRBV5-1, the J call TRBJ2-3, with D maybe TRBD1 (6 bases). This CDR3 has 14 residues. Looked up from germline, CDR1 is SGHRS and CDR2 is YFSETQ. V was clipped by 2 bases and J by 0 bases, with 7 bases between them. The chain's CDR3 is CASSFGTSTDTQYF. Here the CDR3 DNA reads TGCGCCAGCAGCTTCGGGACAAGCACAGATACGCAGTATTTT. Full variable domain (outside the CDR3, taken from reference TRBV5-1 and TRBJ2-3): KAGVTQTPRYLIKTRGQQVTLSCSPISGHRSVSWYQQTPGQGLQFLFEYFSETQRNKGNFPGRFSGRQFSNSRSEMNVSTLELGDSALYLCASSFGTSTDTQYFGPGTRLTVL.

This clone showed up just a few times. The V and J genes are TRBV19 and TRBJ1-2, with 9 bases lining up with TRBD1. Germline CDR1 and CDR2: LNHDA and SQIVND (reference sequence). The CDR3 extends over 14 amino acids. The J segment lost 8 bases and the V segment lost 3 bases, leaving 7 bases of the junction unmatched. CDR3 protein: CASSIGTGNGGYTF. CDR3 DNA sequence: TGTGCCAGTAGTATCGGGACAGGGAACGGGGGCTACACCTTC.

The chain combines TRBV29-1 with TRBJ1-2; the D is unclear. Germline V gene lookup returns CDR1 SQVTM and CDR2 ANQGSEA. The CDR3 runs to 14 residues. The V gene lost 4 bases and the J gene lost 2 bases, with 14 bases spanning the gap. This CDR3 reads CSVGREGSNYGYTF. Here the CDR3 DNA reads TGCAGCGTTGGAAGGGAGGGATCAAACTATGGCTACACCTTC.

The J gene is TRBJ1-1, the V gene TRBV5-6; weak D call: TRBD1 (6 bases). V lost 3 bases, J lost 0 bases, and 18 bases lay in between. Per germline, CDR1 SGHDT and CDR2 YYEEEE. There are 17 residues in the CDR3. The CDR3 DNA is TGTGCCAGCAGCTGGACAAGGGACATTTTCTTGAACACTGAAGCTTTCTTT. Protein sequence: CASSWTRDIFLNTEAFF.

In this sample, this clone turned up once. CDR3 in amino acids: CASSGQSSYEQYF. As DNA, the CDR3 is TGTGCCAGTTCGGGACAGAGCTCCTACGAGCAGTACTTC. J is TRBJ2-7 and V is TRBV3-1 (or the pseudogene TRBV3-2); 7 bases line up with TRBD1. The CDR3 is made up of 13 amino acids. The J segment lost 0 bases and the V segment lost 9 bases, leaving 5 bases of the junction unmatched. Germline V gives CDR1 LGHDT, CDR2 YNNKEL (reference sequence).

This clone was observed once. In DNA, the CDR3 is TGTGCCACCAGTGATGGGGGACAGGGGGCCGAAAAACTGTTTTTT. Translation gives CATSDGGQGAEKLFF. The rearrangement uses TRBV24-1 and TRBJ1-4; 12 nucleotides align to TRBD1. In germline, CDR1 is KGHDR, CDR2 SFDVKD. The CDR3 contains 15 residues. V was clipped by 3 bases and J by 8 bases; unmatched bases: 3.

V gene TRBV11-2 combines with J gene TRBJ2-7, with TRBD1 matching over 9 bases. The germline V gene has CDR1 SGHAT and CDR2 FQNNGV. V shed 5 bases and J 2 bases; nucleotides not matched to a gene: 4. The CDR3 spans 14 residues. The DNA for the CDR3 is TGTGCCAGCAGCCCAGGACAGGGGCCCTACGAGCAGTACTTC. This translates into CASSPGQGPYEQYF.

The V and J genes are TRBV6-1 and TRBJ1-1, with 7 bases matching TRBD1. Germline trimming cut 7 bases from V and 6 bases from J; bases unmatched to any gene: 14. This CDR3 has 15 amino acids. From germline, CDR1 is MNHNS and CDR2 SASEGT. The CDR3 DNA follows: TGTGCCAGCAACCCTGCGACAGGGAGTCACGCTGAAGCTTTCTTT. Its translation is CASNPATGSHAEAFF.

The rearrangement links TRBV2 to TRBJ1-3; D is undetermined. The CDR3 is 13 amino acids. Germline V gene data show CDR1 as SNHLY and CDR2 as FYNNEI. The ends were cut back, 7 bases at V and 9 bases at J, with 16 bases in the middle. CDR3 amino acids: CASTSAQGGTIYF. The CDR3 DNA reads TGTGCCAGCACCTCGGCTCAAGGCGGCACCATATATTTT. The complete variable domain, with remaining parts taken from reference TRBV2 and TRBJ1-3, reads EPEVTQTPSHQVTQMGQEVILRCVPISNHLYFYWYRQILGQKVEFLVSFYNNEISEKSEIFDDQFSVERPDGSNFTLKIRSTKLEDSAMYFCASTSAQGGTIYFGEGSWLTVV.

The rearrangement uses TRBV30 and TRBJ1-5; the match to TRBD1 covers 8 bases. Unmatched junction bases numbered 2, after V lost 0 bases and J lost 4 bases. The CDR3 length is 14 residues. Germline V lookup: CDR1 GTSNPN, CDR2 SVGIG (reference sequence). As DNA, the CDR3 is TGTGCCTGGAGTGTCGACAGGGGTAATCAGCCCCAGCATTTT. Translating gives CAWSVDRGNQPQHF.

V usage is TRBV2 and J usage is TRBJ1-4, with no clear D. CDR3 length: 12 residues. CDR1 and CDR2 from the germline V gene are SNHLY and FYNNEI. Trimming stripped 6 bases from V and 5 bases from J, with 7 bases between. This chain's CDR3 is CASSRRNEKLFF. The DNA for the CDR3 is TGTGCCAGCAGCCGGAGAAATGAAAAACTGTTTTTT.

The V call is TRBV6-2 or TRBV6-3, the J call TRBJ2-1, with 7 nucleotides matching TRBD1. Trimming at V came to 5 bases and at J to 12 bases, leaving 7 bases not matched to a gene. Germline CDR1 and CDR2: MNHEY and SVGEGT. The CDR3 consists of 12 residues. The CDR3 sequence: CASSRQGVRQFF. CDR3 nucleotides: TGTGCCAGCAGTCGACAGGGCGTTAGGCAGTTCTTC.

The V call is TRBV19, the J call TRBJ2-3; 7 bases align to TRBD2. This CDR3 has 15 residues. V shed 2 bases and J 1 base; nucleotides not matched to a gene: 3. Germline-derived CDR1 and CDR2 are LNHDA and SQIVND (reference sequence). The CDR3 region is CASSISAGGTDTQYF. CDR3 bases: TGTGCCAGTAGTATATCCGCGGGGGGCACAGATACGCAGTATTTT.

The V call is TRBV2, the J call TRBJ1-5; D is perhaps TRBD1 (5 bases). The germline CDR1 and CDR2 sequences are SNHLY and FYNNEI. The length of the CDR3 is 15 residues. V was shortened by 4 bases and J by 4 bases, with 14 bases between the two germline ends. CDR3 region: CASSGGREDNQPQHF. The CDR3 DNA reads TGTGCCAGCAGTGGGGGCAGGGAGGATAATCAGCCCCAGCATTTT.

A few counts support this clone. This chain uses TRBV2 with TRBJ1-1; 8 bases are shared with TRBD1. The junction had 7 bases not matched to a gene; V was cut back by 4 bases and J by 6 bases. Germline CDR1 is SNHLY and CDR2 is FYNNEI. The CDR3 consists of 14 residues. In DNA, the CDR3 is TGTGCCAGCAGTGCAGGGGGCCCTGTCGCTGAAGCTTTCTTT. Its protein product is CASSAGGPVAEAFF.